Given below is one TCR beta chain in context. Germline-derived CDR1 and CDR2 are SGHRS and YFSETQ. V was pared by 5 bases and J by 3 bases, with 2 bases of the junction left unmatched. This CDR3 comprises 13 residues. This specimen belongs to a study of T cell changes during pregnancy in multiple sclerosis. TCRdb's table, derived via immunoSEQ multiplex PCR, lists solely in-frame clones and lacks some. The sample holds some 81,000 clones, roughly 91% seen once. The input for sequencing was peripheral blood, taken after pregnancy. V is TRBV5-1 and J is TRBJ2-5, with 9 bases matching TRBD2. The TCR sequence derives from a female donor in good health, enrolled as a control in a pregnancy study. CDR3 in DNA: TGCGCCAGCAGGGCGGGAGGGAAAGAGACCCAGTACTTC. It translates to CASRAGGKETQYF.